This is a list of T cell receptor beta chains from one sample in a study of blood T cell repertoires in COVID-19. The assay was immunoSEQ multiplex PCR, and TCRdb's table has in-frame clones only and misses some. The table shows around 170,000 clones, with 85% to 90% occurring only once. The material sequenced was peripheral blood. Receptor source: a woman in her thirties with active or convalescent COVID-19. Each CDR3 is given with its conserved first and last residue. The D gene is left open where the match is weak. Some rows mark clone size as missing; the rest say once, few, many or name a class of expanded clone.

V	J	D	size	DNA	CDR3
TRBV19	TRBJ1-1	NA	NA	TGTGCCAGCAAACAGGGTAACACTGAAGCTTTCTTT	CASKQGNTEAFF
TRBV18	TRBJ1-3	NA	once	TGTGCCAGCTCACTAGACTCGACGGGAAACACCATATATTTT	CASSLDSTGNTIYF
TRBV4-2	TRBJ1-1	NA	once	TGTGCCAGCAGCCAGTCCCAGAACACTGAAGCTTTCTTT	CASSQSQNTEAFF
TRBV9	TRBJ2-7	TRBD1	NA	TGTGCCAGCAGCGCCACCCGACAGGGGGCCTACGAGCAGTACTTC	CASSATRQGAYEQYF
TRBV4-2	TRBJ2-1	TRBD2	NA	TGTGCCAGCAGCCAAGAGAGCGGGAGGGCGAATGAGCAGTTCTTC	CASSQESGRANEQFF
TRBV15	TRBJ2-7	NA	NA	TGTGCCACCAGCGAAAGGCTAGTCTCCTACGAGCAGTACTTC	CATSERLVSYEQYF
TRBV6-5	TRBJ2-7	TRBD2	NA	TGTGCCAGCAGGAAAACCGGGACTAGCGCTGAAGAGCAGTACTTC	CASRKTGTSAEEQYF
TRBV6-5	TRBJ1-5	TRBD1	NA	TGTGCCAGCAGGGACAGGGGGCGTTTTGATCAGCCCCAGCATTTT	CASRDRGRFDQPQHF
TRBV7-9	TRBJ1-1	NA	NA	TGTGCCAGCAGCTTGCAGGGTGGCACTGAAGCTTTCTTT	CASSLQGGTEAFF
TRBV3-1/TRBV3-2	TRBJ2-3	NA	NA	TGTGCCAGCAGCCAGGGGGGGCACAGAACGCAGTATTTT	CASSQGGHRTQYF
TRBV14	TRBJ2-1	TRBD2	NA	TGTGCCAGCAGCCAAGCTAGCGGGAGGGGGTATGAGCAGTTCTTC	CASSQASGRGYEQFF
TRBV3-1/TRBV3-2	TRBJ2-7	TRBD2	NA	TGTGCCAGCAGCCAATTAACCCGGACTAGCGGAGCCGGAAGCTCCTACGAGCAGTACTTC	CASSQLTRTSGAGSSYEQYF
TRBV14	TRBJ2-1	TRBD2	once	TGTGCCAGCAGCCAACGTATTCTAGCGGATGACAATGAGCAGTTCTTC	CASSQRILADDNEQFF
TRBV19	TRBJ1-2	TRBD1	NA	TGTGCCAGTCGGACAGGGGAAGGTAGAGGCTACACCTTC	CASRTGEGRGYTF
TRBV11-2	TRBJ2-7	TRBD2	NA	TGTGCCAGCAGCTTAGAGGTGGGGGGACTAGACTACGAGCAGTACTTC	CASSLEVGGLDYEQYF
TRBV11-2	TRBJ2-2	NA	NA	TGTGCCAGCAGCATCACCGGACAGACCACCGGGGAGCTGTTTTTT	CASSITGQTTGELFF
TRBV6-2/TRBV6-3	TRBJ1-2	NA	NA	TGTGCCAGCAGTGAGAACTATGGCTACACCTTC	CASSENYGYTF
TRBV5-1	TRBJ2-3	TRBD2	NA	TGCGCCAGCAGCTTGGGAGGGACTAGCGGGGCAGATACGCAGTATTTT	CASSLGGTSGADTQYF
TRBV3-1/TRBV3-2	TRBJ2-5	NA	NA	TGTGCCAGCAGGTATTTAGAGACCCAGTACTTC	CASRYLETQYF
TRBV18	TRBJ1-2	TRBD1	NA	TGTGCCAGCTCACTAGACAGGGGAGGCTATGGCTACACCTTC	CASSLDRGGYGYTF
TRBV2	TRBJ1-1	NA	NA	TGTGCCAGCAGTTCCCGGGTCCCGAACACTGAAGCTTTCTTT	CASSSRVPNTEAFF
TRBV12-3/TRBV12-4	TRBJ1-1	TRBD1	NA	TGTGCCAGCACCGGACCGGGACAGGTCGCTTTCTTT	CASTGPGQVAFF
TRBV14	TRBJ1-2	NA	NA	TGTGCCAGCAGCCTGGGGGGGTGGATGAATAACTATGGCTACACCTTC	CASSLGGWMNNYGYTF
TRBV6-4	TRBJ1-4	TRBD1	NA	TGTGCCAGCAGTTTTTATGACAGGGACGGTGAAAAACTGTTTTTT	CASSFYDRDGEKLFF
TRBV4-1	TRBJ2-1	NA	NA	TGCGCCAGCAGCCAACCCACGCGGGGGCCCAATGAGCAGTTCTTC	CASSQPTRGPNEQFF
TRBV6-5	TRBJ1-6	TRBD1	NA	TGTGCCAGCAGGGGACAGGGGGCGCTACGGTCACCCCTCCACTTT	CASRGQGALRSPLHF
TRBV5-4	TRBJ2-3	NA	NA	TGTGCCAGCAGCTTGCCCCTACCAAGCACAGATACGCAGTATTTT	CASSLPLPSTDTQYF
TRBV18	TRBJ2-5	NA	NA	TGTGCCAGCTCACCAGGGAGGAACCAAGAGACCCAGTACTTC	CASSPGRNQETQYF
TRBV28	TRBJ1-1	NA	once	TGTGCCAGCTTTCCGGGGGGAGGGACTGAAGCTTTCTTT	CASFPGGGTEAFF
TRBV13	TRBJ1-1	NA	NA	TGTGCCAGCAGCCCCAGGGTTAACACTGAAGCTTTCTTT	CASSPRVNTEAFF
TRBV19	TRBJ1-5	NA	once	TGTGCCAGCTCAAAGGGGAATCAGCCCCAGCATTTT	CASSKGNQPQHF
TRBV15	TRBJ2-2	TRBD2	NA	TGTGCCACCAGCAGACCTAGCGGGGGTCGAGCCGGGGAGCTGTTTTTT	CATSRPSGGRAGELFF
TRBV5-1	TRBJ1-2	TRBD1	NA	TGCGCCAGCAGCTTACAGGGGGAAAGGGCCTATGGCTACACCTTC	CASSLQGERAYGYTF
TRBV6-5	TRBJ2-7	NA	NA	TGTGCCAGCAGCGGGCAAGGGAGTTACGAGCAGTACTTC	CASSGQGSYEQYF
TRBV6-5	TRBJ2-3	NA	NA	TGTGCCAGCGCAGAAAGCAGGGGGGTCACAGATACGCAGTATTTT	CASAESRGVTDTQYF
TRBV20-1	TRBJ2-1	NA	NA	TGCAGTGCTAGTCGGGTTTACAATGAGCAGTTCTTC	CSASRVYNEQFF
TRBV19	TRBJ1-4	TRBD1	NA	TGTGCCAGTAGGATGACACAGGGGATAGGCGCAACTAATGAAAAACTGTTTTTT	CASRMTQGIGATNEKLFF
TRBV6-5	TRBJ1-6	TRBD1	NA	TGTGCCAGCAGTTATGAGACAGGGGGTAATTCACCCCTCCACTTT	CASSYETGGNSPLHF
TRBV5-4	TRBJ1-1	NA	NA	TGTGCCAGCACCCAGACAGGGAACACTGAAGCTTTCTTT	CASTQTGNTEAFF
TRBV18	TRBJ2-2	TRBD1	NA	TGTGCCAGCTCACCATATAAAAGGACAGGGGGAAACACCGGGGAGCTGTTTTTT	CASSPYKRTGGNTGELFF
TRBV28	TRBJ2-5	TRBD2	NA	TGTGCCAGCAGGTATAGCGGGGGGAAGACCCAGTACTTC	CASRYSGGKTQYF